Detailed here is one TCR beta chain. Its specific antigen is unknown. No base quality values were provided; no much bigger clone lies one nucleotide off. To sequence the TCRbeta CDR3 region, genomic DNA was isolated from the sorted cells. TCRbeta CDR3 regions were sequenced using the immunoSEQ Assay. The clones in this table, taken by TCRdb from immuneACCESS, are in-frame only. Not every clone is retained; where verified, under half of the shortfall comes from an unresolved V gene, and the cause of the rest is unknown. This sample comprises around 62,000 clones, more than 75% of them detected only once. The ten top clones hold approximately 0.39% of the sample. The data were obtained in a study of OX40 agonist ivuxolimab in advanced cancers. Describing the broader study: Ivuxolimab was an agonistic, fully human IgG2 monoclonal antibody directed against OX40 (CD134), a costimulatory receptor. Intravenous ivuxolimab was administered to patients every 2 weeks at six dose levels: 0.01, 0.1, 0.3, 1.5, 3 and 10 mg/kg. Among the roughly 50 dose-escalation patients, 19 had hepatocellular carcinoma, about 15 melanoma, 9 renal cell carcinoma and 9 head and neck cancer. In the dose-escalation cohort, approximately 82% of patients were male, and the mean age was around 65 years with a range of roughly 23 to 79. Prior anti-PD-1, anti-PD-L1 or anti-CTLA-4 therapy was permitted, and about 40% of dose-escalation patients had received checkpoint inhibitors. Partial responses occurred in three dose-escalation patients, of whom one had hepatocellular carcinoma and two had cutaneous melanoma. The purpose of peripheral TCRbeta sequencing was to test whether ivuxolimab changed TCR sequence diversity and led to clonal T-cell expansion. The paper describes the monotherapy dose-escalation part (N of about 47 patients) of the phase I trial of ivuxolimab.

The trial excluded patients who had a history of autoimmune disease or were on systemic immunosuppression. Peripheral blood for TCR sequencing was collected from all dose cohorts at baseline, on cycle 4 day 1, and on cycle 7 day 1. Samples were obtained from an open-label, multicenter, first-in-human phase I dose-escalation trial of ivuxolimab. Adults with locally advanced or metastatic melanoma, renal cell, hepatocellular, or head and neck squamous cell carcinoma were enrolled in the trial. Before TCR sequencing, CD4+ T cells and CD8+ T cells from peripheral blood were sorted into separate populations. V ends up 2 bases short and J 4 bases short, with an unmatched junction base count of 7. Spanning cysteine to phenylalanine, the CDR3 consists of 16 amino acids. The sequence is cut down to CDR3 DNA, 48 bases in frame from base 1. The germline V gene provides CDR1 MGHRA and CDR2 YSYEKL. The paper's findings and limits, for the study overall: After ivuxolimab, expanded clones were on average more numerous among CD8+ T cells than among CD4+ T cells. The antigen specificity of the peripheral T cells that underwent clonal expansion was not determined. In the 0.1-3.0 mg/kg groups, partial responders had among the lowest normalized peripheral clonal expansion, particularly in CD8+ T cells. At doses from 0.1 to 3.0 mg/kg, clonal expansion was seen in both CD4+ and CD8+ blood T cells between baseline and week 6. Low levels of normalized T-cell clonal expansion were also seen in some patients who did not respond.

The sequence was obtained from an adult with an advanced solid tumor such as melanoma, head and neck, liver or kidney cancer. The sample in question was CD4+ or CD8+ T cells sorted from blood, obtained in a trial of the OX40 agonist ivuxolimab. The chain is made from TRBV4-1 and TRBJ2-7, with 11 central nucleotides matching TRBD2. The CDR3 reads as follows: CASSQPGLAVSYEQYF. DNA sequence: TGCGCCAGCAGCCAACCGGGACTAGCGGTTTCTTACGAGCAGTACTTC.